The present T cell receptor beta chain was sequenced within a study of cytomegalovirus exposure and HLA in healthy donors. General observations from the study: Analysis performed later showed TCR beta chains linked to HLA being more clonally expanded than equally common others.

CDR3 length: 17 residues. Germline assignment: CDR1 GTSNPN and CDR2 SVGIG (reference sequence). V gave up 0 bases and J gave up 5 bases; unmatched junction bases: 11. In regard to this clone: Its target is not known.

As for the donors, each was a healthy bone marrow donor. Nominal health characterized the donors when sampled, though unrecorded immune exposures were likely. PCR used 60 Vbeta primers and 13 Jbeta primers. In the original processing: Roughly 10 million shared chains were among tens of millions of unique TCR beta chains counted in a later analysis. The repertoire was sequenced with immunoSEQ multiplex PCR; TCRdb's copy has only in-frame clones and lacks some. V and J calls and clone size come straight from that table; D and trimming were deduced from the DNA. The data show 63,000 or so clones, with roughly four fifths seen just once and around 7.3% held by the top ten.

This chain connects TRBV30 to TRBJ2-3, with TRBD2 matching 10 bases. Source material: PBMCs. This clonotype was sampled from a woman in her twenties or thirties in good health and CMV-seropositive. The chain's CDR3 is CAWSVLGSGREGDTQYF. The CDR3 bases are TGTGCCTGGAGTGTACTTGGGAGCGGGAGGGAAGGAGATACGCAGTATTTT.